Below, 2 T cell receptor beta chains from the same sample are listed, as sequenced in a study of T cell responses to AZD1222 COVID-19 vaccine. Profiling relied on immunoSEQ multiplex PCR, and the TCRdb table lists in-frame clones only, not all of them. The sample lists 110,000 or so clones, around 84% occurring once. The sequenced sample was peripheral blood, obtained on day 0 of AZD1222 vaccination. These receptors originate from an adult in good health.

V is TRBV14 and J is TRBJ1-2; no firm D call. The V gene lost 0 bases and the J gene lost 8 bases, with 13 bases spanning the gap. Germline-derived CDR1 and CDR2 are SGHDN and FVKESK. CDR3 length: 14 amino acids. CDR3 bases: TGTGCCAGCAGCCAAGAGGCTTGGGGAGGGGGCTACACCTTC. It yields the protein CASSQEAWGGGYTF.

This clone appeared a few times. CDR3 coding DNA: TGCGCCAGCAGCTCAGCCCCGGCGGGACCGAACACTGAAGCTTTCTTT. Translation: CASSSAPAGPNTEAFF. The genes are TRBV5-1 and TRBJ1-1, with a possible D match to TRBD1 (5 bases). This CDR3 comprises 16 residues. Germline CDR1 is SGHRS and CDR2 is YFSETQ. Trimming took off 3 bases at V and 1 base at J, with 16 bases between the two ends.